Below, 27 T cell receptor beta chains from the same sample are listed, as sequenced in a study of vaccination and CD4 T cells after COVID-19. Their cognate antigens are unknown. An Oncomine TCR Beta short-read assay was used to sequence the DNA from cultured CD4+ T cells. TCRdb re-analysed the PCR reads in MiXCR, keeping a single row per CDR3 protein. The sample lists about 11,000 distinct CDR3 sequences, about 48% occurring once. Treatment given: approximately nine-day PBMC culture with coronavirus spike peptide pools or control peptides (ViraFEST assay). Sample: cultured CD4+ T cells from blood, taken after SARS-CoV-2 vaccination. The origin of the receptors is a human donor with COVID-19.

The genes are TRBV6-4 and TRBJ1-2; D not resolved. Per germline, CDR1 MRHNA and CDR2 SNTAGT. V was pared by 6 bases and J by 1 base, with 12 bases between. The CDR3 consists of 14 residues. CDR3 DNA sequence: TGTGCCAGCAGCACAAGGGAGGGTAACTATGGCTACACCTTC. This codes for CASSTREGNYGYTF.

This clonotype was seen a handful of times. The chain combines TRBV6-1 with TRBJ2-7, with 10 bases fitting TRBD2. Looked up from germline, CDR1 is MNHNS and CDR2 is SASEGT. J lost 3 bases, V lost 4 bases, and 6 bases had no gene match. CDR3 length: 15 amino acids. The CDR3 reads CASSAQGLANYEQYF. The CDR3 region has the DNA TGTGCCAGCAGTGCTCAGGGACTAGCGAACTACGAGCAGTACTTC.

This chain connects TRBV12-5 to TRBJ2-3; either TRBD1 or TRBD2 may fit D (5 bases each). The V gene's germline CDR1 is LGHNT and CDR2 FRNRAP. This CDR3 region has 14 residues. V was shortened by 1 base and J by 4 bases, with 9 bases between the two germline ends. The DNA of the CDR3 is TGTGCTAGTGGTTTGGGGGACCTCTCAGATACGCAGTATTTT. Its translation is CASGLGDLSDTQYF.

This clonotype was recorded a few times. This chain links TRBV11-3 with TRBJ1-6; D perhaps matches TRBD1 (6 bases). The germline V and J ends were trimmed by 2 bases and 10 bases, with 6 bases remaining between them. CDR3 length: 12 residues. Germline-derived CDR1 and CDR2 are SGHNT and YENEEA. CDR3 coding DNA: TGTGCCAGCAGCTTACAGGGGTCACCCCTCCACTTT. As protein: CASSLQGSPLHF.

This clonotype was detected a few times. J is TRBJ2-1 and V is TRBV15; TRBD1 aligns across 10 bases. The CDR3 spans 17 residues. V gave up 6 bases and J gave up 0 bases; unmatched junction bases: 8. The V gene's germline CDR1 is LNHNV and CDR2 YYDKDF (reference sequence). CDR3 sequence: CATRKGQGSSSYNEQFF. The CDR3 DNA sequence: TGTGCCACCAGGAAGGGACAGGGGTCTAGCTCCTACAATGAGCAGTTCTTC. The entire variable domain, with the rest obtained from reference TRBV15 and TRBJ2-1, is as follows: DAMVIQNPRYQVTQFGKPVTLSCSQTLNHNVMYWYQQKSSQAPKLLFHYYDKDFNNEADTPDNFQSRRPNTSFCFLDIRSPGLGDTAMYLCATRKGQGSSSYNEQFFGPGTRLTVL.

The chain is built from TRBV6-5 and TRBJ1-3; no firm D call. CDR1 is MNHEY, CDR2 SVGAGI, per germline. This CDR3 has 16 residues. Trimming shortened V by 4 bases and J by 0 bases, and 13 bases separated the two germline ends. CDR3 nucleotides: TGTGCCAGCAGTTCATTCCAGACCATCTCTGGAAACACCATATATTTT. Amino acids: CASSSFQTISGNTIYF.

CDR3 amino acids: CASSSLPTSGSSYEQYF. The CDR3 DNA follows: TGTGCCAGCAGTTCCCTACCGACTAGCGGGAGCTCCTACGAGCAGTACTTC. This rearrangement joins TRBV6-5 to TRBJ2-7; 12 bases are shared with TRBD2. Germline V CDR1 and CDR2: MNHEY, SVGAGI. The J segment lost 0 bases and the V segment lost 4 bases, leaving 7 bases of the junction unmatched. The CDR3 runs to 17 residues.

The V gene is TRBV5-1, the J gene TRBJ1-2; D is perhaps TRBD1 (5 bases). The CDR3 contains 13 residues. Trimming shortened V by 3 bases and J by 9 bases, and 15 bases separated the two germline ends. Germline V gene sequence: CDR1 SGHRS, CDR2 YFSETQ. CDR3 sequence (DNA): TGCGCCAGCAGCTCGGGGGATGGGGGTAGCTACACCTTC. Protein: CASSSGDGGSYTF.

CDR3 protein: CASSLGTGGENEQFF. CDR3 sequence (DNA): TGTGCCAGCAGCTTGGGGACAGGGGGCGAGAATGAGCAGTTCTTC. V usage is TRBV7-9 and J usage is TRBJ2-1; 12 bases are shared with TRBD1. Germline values: CDR1 SEHNR, CDR2 FQNEAQ (reference sequence). Trimming removed 3 bases from V and 7 bases from J; junction bases left unmatched: 4. The CDR3 is 15 amino acids.

V gene TRBV6-1 combines with J gene TRBJ1-2; no clear D gene. CDR1 and CDR2 (germline): MNHNS, SASEGT. V lost 3 bases and J lost 4, with 18 bases in between. This CDR3 spans 16 amino acids. Written as DNA, the CDR3 is TGTGCCAGCAGTGAGGCCCCGGGAGGAGGAGGCTATGGCTACACCTTC. Translation: CASSEAPGGGGYGYTF.

The chain is built from TRBV6-1 and TRBJ2-7, with 14 bases identical to TRBD2. CDR1 is MNHNS and CDR2 is SASEGT in the germline V gene. The V segment lost 2 bases and the J segment 2 bases; nucleotides outside the gene matches: 5. The CDR3 covers 17 residues. CDR3 nucleotides: TGTGCCAGCAGTGAACGGACTAGCGGGGGGCGAACCTACGAGCAGTACTTC. Encoded protein: CASSERTSGGRTYEQYF.

This clonotype was recorded a few times. The rearrangement links TRBV20-1 to TRBJ2-2; D gene ambiguous. Germline loops: CDR1 DFQATT, CDR2 SNEGSKA (reference sequence). The CDR3 length is 14 residues. Trimming cost V 1 base and J 8 bases, with 14 bases left between them. The CDR3 protein is CSARGQDTPGELFF. Here the CDR3 DNA reads TGCAGTGCTAGAGGCCAGGATACACCGGGGGAGCTGTTTTTT.

A word on this clonotype: The junction and the germline gene differ at one end; a read error may be behind it. The chain links TRBV20-1 to TRBJ2-2, with D perhaps TRBD2 (6 bases). Germline CDR1 is DFQATT and CDR2 is SNEGSKA (reference sequence). CDR3 size: 18 residues. The CDR3 reads CSARTLGGVPSNTGEPFF. The CDR3 DNA is TGCAGTGCTAGGACGTTGGGAGGCGTACCGTCGAACACCGGGGAGCCGTTTTTT.

The rearrangement joins TRBV27 to TRBJ1-5, with D maybe TRBD1 (5 bases). This CDR3 contains 15 residues. Germline V gene data show CDR1 as MNHEY and CDR2 as SMNVEV (reference sequence). Trimming took 6 bases from V and 3 from J, leaving 15 bases between them. CDR3 nucleotides: TGTGCCAGCAGCATAGAGGGGCGCGACAATCAGCCCCAGCATTTT. Its translation: CASSIEGRDNQPQHF.

The rearrangement links TRBV7-2 to TRBJ2-3; 8 bases are a match to TRBD2. The CDR3 has 15 amino acids. After removal of 6 bases from V and 2 bases from J, the junction contained 7 bases not matched to a gene. CDR1 SGHTA and CDR2 FQGNSA come from the germline V gene. In DNA, the CDR3 is TGTGCCAGCAGGGCTACTAGCGGAATCACAGATACGCAGTATTTT. This encodes CASRATSGITDTQYF.

The chain has TRBV18 and TRBJ2-5; D is undetermined. This CDR3 contains 14 residues. CDR1 and CDR2 from the germline V gene are KGHSH and LQKENI. V lost 6 bases to trimming and J lost 5 bases, with 16 bases between them. Written as DNA, the CDR3 is TGTGCCAGCTCCACACGTACCACGCGCGAGACCCAGTACTTC. It yields the protein CASSTRTTRETQYF. Combining the CDR3 with reference TRBV18 and TRBJ2-5 gives the whole variable domain NAGVMQNPRHLVRRRGQEARLRCSPMKGHSHVYWYRQLPEEGLKFMVYLQKENIIDESGMPKERFSAEFPKEGPSILRIQQVVRGDSAAYFCASSTRTTRETQYFGPGTRLLVL.

The chain recombines TRBV7-9 with TRBJ1-1; weak D call: TRBD1 (6 bases). In germline, CDR1 is SEHNR, CDR2 FQNEAQ (reference sequence). Trimming removed 5 bases from V and 0 bases from J, with 10 bases in between. This CDR3 is built from 14 residues. CDR3: CASSPTGVNTEAFF. The CDR3, as DNA: TGTGCCAGCAGCCCGACAGGAGTGAACACTGAAGCTTTCTTT.

This clonotype appeared once. This chain uses TRBV24-1 with TRBJ2-3; the match to TRBD2 covers 9 bases. The J segment lost 4 bases and the V segment lost 4 bases, leaving 8 bases of the junction unmatched. The CDR3 has 16 amino acids. CDR1 is KGHDR and CDR2 is SFDVKD in the germline V gene. The CDR3 region has the DNA TGTGCCACCAGTGAAGGTAGCGGGGGCAGGCCAGATACGCAGTATTTT. It translates to CATSEGSGGRPDTQYF.

The chain combines TRBV7-2 with TRBJ2-5, with D possibly matching TRBD2 (7 bases). CDR1 SGHTA and CDR2 FQGNSA come from the germline V gene. The CDR3 totals 13 residues. The V end was cut by 3 bases, the J end by 9 bases, with 14 bases between. The CDR3 here is CASSFGGEGAQYF. CDR3 coding DNA: TGTGCCAGCAGCTTTGGGGGGGAGGGGGCCCAGTACTTC.

A few counts support this clonotype. This chain links TRBV7-2 with TRBJ2-5, with TRBD2 matching over 10 bases. V lost 2 bases and J lost 1; bases outside the gene matches: 4. This CDR3 contains 16 residues. CDR1 and CDR2 from the germline V gene are SGHTA and FQGNSA. CDR3 sequence reads: CASSLWASGGQETQYF. The CDR3, as DNA: TGTGCCAGCAGCTTATGGGCTAGCGGGGGCCAAGAGACCCAGTACTTC.

The rearrangement uses TRBV7-6 and TRBJ1-2, with 10 bases that match TRBD1. The CDR3 loop spans 15 amino acids. The germline CDR1 and CDR2 sequences are SGHVS and FNYEAQ. Unmatched junction bases numbered 8, after V lost 3 bases and J lost 7 bases. CDR3 in DNA: TGTGCCAGCAGCTTGGCCGGGACAGGGGTCGGTGGCTACACCTTC. Protein sequence: CASSLAGTGVGGYTF. Drawing the rest from reference TRBV7-6 and TRBJ1-2, the complete variable domain is GAGVSQSPRYKVTKRGQDVALRCDPISGHVSLYWYRQALGQGPEFLTYFNYEAQQDKSGLPNDRFSAERPEGSISTLTIQRTEQRDSAMYRCASSLAGTGVGGYTFGSGTRLTVV.

The J gene is TRBJ1-2, the V gene TRBV7-9; D unclear. Looked up from germline, CDR1 is SEHNR and CDR2 is FQNEAQ (reference sequence). V was cut by 2 bases and J by 5 bases, with 12 bases left in between. The CDR3 is 14 residues long. CDR3 sequence reads: CASSLYPDQYGYTF. CDR3 nucleotides: TGTGCCAGCAGCTTATATCCAGACCAGTATGGCTACACCTTC.

This sequence joins TRBV12-3 or TRBV12-4 and TRBJ1-6; 7 bases match TRBD1. V was pared by 4 bases and J by 2 bases, with 5 bases of the junction left unmatched. This CDR3 comprises 16 residues. The chain's CDR3 is CASSSVDRAYNSPLHF. CDR3 sequence (DNA): TGTGCCAGCAGTTCTGTCGACAGGGCCTATAATTCACCCCTCCACTTT.

The rearrangement links TRBV20-1 to TRBJ1-2; D perhaps matches TRBD1 (5 bases). Deletions cut 6 bases from V and 7 bases from J, with 15 bases between. The CDR3 contains 12 residues. Germline CDR1 DFQATT, CDR2 SNEGSKA (reference sequence). The CDR3 here is CSARRGGVGYTF. The DNA of the CDR3 is TGCAGTGCCAGGAGGGGAGGGGTTGGCTACACCTTC.

This clonotype was counted only a few times. This sequence joins TRBV7-9 and TRBJ1-2; the match to TRBD1 covers 7 bases. The ends lost 6 bases at V and 3 bases at J; junction bases unmatched: 19. The CDR3 is 18 amino acids. Looked up from germline, CDR1 is SEHNR and CDR2 is FQNEAQ (reference sequence). CDR3 loop: CASRTRGSPGTEDYGYTF. CDR3 nucleotide sequence: TGTGCCAGCAGGACAAGGGGGAGTCCCGGGACAGAGGACTATGGCTACACCTTC.

The chain links TRBV7-8 to TRBJ2-2, with no clear D. The CDR3 is 15 amino acids. Trimming pared 4 bases from V and 1 base from J, leaving 10 bases between. The germline V gene encodes CDR1 SGHVS and CDR2 FQNEAQ. CDR3 DNA sequence: TGTGCCAGCAGCTCCCGGGCCGTGAACACCGGGGAGCTGTTTTTT. Translating gives CASSSRAVNTGELFF.

This clonotype was detected a few times. The rearrangement links TRBV20-1 to TRBJ1-3; D may be TRBD1 (5 bases). CDR1 DFQATT and CDR2 SNEGSKA come from the germline V gene (reference sequence). CDR3 length equals 14 residues. Trimming pared 6 bases from V and 0 bases from J, leaving 12 bases between. This CDR3 is CSANTGSSGNTIYF. CDR3 nucleotides: TGCAGTGCAAACACAGGAAGCTCTGGAAACACCATATATTTT.